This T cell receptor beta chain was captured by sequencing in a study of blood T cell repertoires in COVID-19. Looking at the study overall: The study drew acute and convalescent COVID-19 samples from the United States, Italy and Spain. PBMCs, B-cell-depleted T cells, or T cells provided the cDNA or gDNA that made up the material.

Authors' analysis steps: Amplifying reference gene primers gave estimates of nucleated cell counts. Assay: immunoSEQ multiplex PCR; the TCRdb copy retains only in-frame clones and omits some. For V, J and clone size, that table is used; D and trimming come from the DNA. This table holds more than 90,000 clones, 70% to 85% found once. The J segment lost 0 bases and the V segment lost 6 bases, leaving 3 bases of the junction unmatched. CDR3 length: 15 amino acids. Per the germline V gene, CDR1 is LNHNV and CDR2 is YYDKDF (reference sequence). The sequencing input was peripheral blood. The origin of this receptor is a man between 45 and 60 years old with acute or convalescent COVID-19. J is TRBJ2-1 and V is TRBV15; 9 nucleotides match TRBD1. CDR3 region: CATRNRGLSYNEQFF. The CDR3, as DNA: TGTGCCACCAGAAACAGGGGGCTCTCCTACAATGAGCAGTTCTTC.